These 15 T cell receptor beta chains were sequenced from one sample in a study of OX40 agonist ivuxolimab in advanced cancers. Libraries were prepared by immunoSEQ multiplex PCR; TCRdb keeps only in-frame clonotypes and omits some of them. The sample yields about 99,000 clones, about 91% seen once. This specimen was CD4+ or CD8+ T cells sorted from blood, taken in a trial of the OX40 agonist ivuxolimab. These receptors were obtained from an adult with an advanced solid tumor such as melanoma, head and neck, liver or kidney cancer.

This rearrangement joins TRBV28 to TRBJ1-2; D perhaps matches TRBD1 (5 bases). Trimming removed 6 bases at V and 3 bases at J, with 11 bases between. CDR1 and CDR2 (germline): MDHEN, SYDVKM. There are 13 residues in the CDR3. The CDR3: CASSQTGHYGYTF. The DNA for the CDR3 is TGTGCCAGCAGCCAAACAGGCCACTATGGCTACACCTTC.

The V and J genes are TRBV6-5 and TRBJ2-5; 9 nucleotides agree with TRBD2. With V trimmed by 6 bases and J by 5 bases, 10 bases remained unmatched. From germline, CDR1 is MNHEY and CDR2 SVGAGI. The CDR3 covers 15 residues. CDR3 residues: CASRVGAGGSETQYF. The CDR3 nucleotides are TGTGCCAGCAGGGTGGGAGCGGGAGGTTCGGAGACCCAGTACTTC.

V is TRBV5-6 and J is TRBJ2-5; 9 bases fit TRBD1. V gave up 0 bases and J gave up 4 bases; unmatched junction bases: 7. Looked up from germline, CDR1 is SGHDT and CDR2 is YYEEEE. This CDR3 contains 16 residues. CDR3: CASSLGPGTGRETQYF. The CDR3 DNA follows: TGTGCCAGCAGCTTGGGGCCCGGGACAGGGAGAGAGACCCAGTACTTC.

CDR3 region: CASREGVRNTIYF. The CDR3, as DNA: TGTGCCAGCAGGGAGGGGGTCAGAAACACCATATATTTT. The V call is TRBV6-5, the J call TRBJ1-3, with a possible D match to TRBD1 (6 bases). CDR1 is MNHEY and CDR2 is SVGAGI in the germline V gene. The CDR3 is 13 residues long. With 6 bases removed from V and 5 bases from J, the gap between germline ends came to 11 bases.

The chain couples TRBV28 to TRBJ2-2, with 11 bases identical to TRBD1. Germline V lookup: CDR1 MDHEN, CDR2 SYDVKM. This CDR3 region has 14 residues. V trimming: 8 bases; J trimming: 5 bases; junction bases outside the gene matches: 4. CDR3 nucleotides: TGTGCCAGCTGGGACAGGGGGTTTACCGGGGAGCTGTTTTTT. This encodes CASWDRGFTGELFF.

The chain combines TRBV2 with TRBJ1-2, with TRBD1 as a possible D gene (5 bases). The CDR3 is 14 amino acids. Trimming stripped 7 bases from V and 4 bases from J, with 16 bases between. CDR1 is SNHLY and CDR2 is FYNNEI in the germline V gene. The CDR3, as DNA: TGTGCCAGCATCGTGGAGGGGTCGGGCTATGGCTACACCTTC. Translation gives CASIVEGSGYGYTF.

This clone came up a few times. The CDR3 DNA is TGTGCCAGCGGAAGACAGTCGTTAGCTTTCTTT. It encodes CASGRQSLAFF. The chain joins TRBV2 to TRBJ1-1; tentatively, D is TRBD1 (5 bases). The CDR3 is 11 amino acids. In germline, CDR1 is SNHLY, CDR2 FYNNEI. V dropped 8 bases and J dropped 10 bases, with 14 bases sitting between them.

The chain combines TRBV5-1 with TRBJ2-3, with 11 bases matching TRBD2. The V segment lost 3 bases and the J segment 6 bases; nucleotides outside the gene matches: 9. CDR3 size: 16 residues. Germline CDR1 is SGHRS and CDR2 is YFSETQ. In nucleotides, the CDR3 is TGCGCCAGCAGCTCGGGACTAGCGGAGCGGTGGGATACGCAGTATTTT. It encodes CASSSGLAERWDTQYF. Variable domain in full (rest from reference TRBV5-1 and TRBJ2-3): KAGVTQTPRYLIKTRGQQVTLSCSPISGHRSVSWYQQTPGQGLQFLFEYFSETQRNKGNFPGRFSGRQFSNSRSEMNVSTLELGDSALYLCASSSGLAERWDTQYFGPGTRLTVL.

The rearrangement uses TRBV28 and TRBJ2-5, with 8 nucleotides matching TRBD1. CDR3 length: 13 amino acids. Germline V lookup: CDR1 MDHEN, CDR2 SYDVKM. Trimming cost V 6 bases and J 5 bases; bases outside gene matches: 5. The CDR3 loop reads CASRAGGWETQYF. CDR3 coding DNA: TGTGCCAGCAGAGCAGGGGGCTGGGAGACCCAGTACTTC.

V gene TRBV11-3 combines with J gene TRBJ2-2; D gene ambiguous. This CDR3 has 14 amino acids. CDR1 and CDR2 from the germline V gene are SGHNT and YENEEA. The V end lost 3 bases, the J end lost 1 base, and 6 bases lay between the germline ends. CDR3 protein: CASSFRRNTGELFF. The CDR3 nucleotides are TGTGCCAGCAGCTTTAGGCGGAACACCGGGGAGCTGTTTTTT.

The gene calls are TRBV5-6 and TRBJ1-2; no clear D. CDR1 and CDR2 (germline): SGHDT, YYEEEE. Trimming took 2 bases from V and 10 from J, leaving 12 bases between them. The CDR3 runs 12 residues. CDR3 residues: CASSFTYSSYTF. CDR3 nucleotides: TGTGCCAGCAGCTTCACCTACAGTTCCTACACCTTC.

The chain carries TRBV7-9 and TRBJ2-3; tentatively, D is TRBD1 (5 bases). Germline CDR1 and CDR2: SEHNR and FQNEAQ (reference sequence). V lost 3 bases to trimming and J lost 1 base, with 14 bases between them. There are 16 residues in the CDR3. The CDR3 loop reads CASSLGRPGRTDTQYF. CDR3 DNA: TGTGCCAGCAGCTTGGGGCGGCCAGGGCGCACAGATACGCAGTATTTT.

The V and J genes are TRBV6-5 and TRBJ2-7; 10 bases are a match to TRBD1. The germline V gene encodes CDR1 MNHEY and CDR2 SVGAGI. V shed 8 bases and J 3 bases; nucleotides not matched to a gene: 10. The CDR3 covers 15 residues. The CDR3 DNA reads TGTGCCAGCTCCCGCCGGGACAGGGGACTCTACGAGCAGTACTTC. It yields the protein CASSRRDRGLYEQYF.

This clone has just a few counts. The V gene is TRBV28, the J gene TRBJ2-1; the D gene is possibly TRBD2 (6 bases). V lost 7 bases to trimming and J lost 6 bases, with 13 bases between them. Germline V gives CDR1 MDHEN, CDR2 SYDVKM. The length of the CDR3 is 13 residues. The CDR3 loop reads CASKTFSGNEQFF. The CDR3 DNA reads TGTGCCAGCAAAACCTTTAGCGGCAATGAGCAGTTCTTC.

The V and J genes are TRBV15 and TRBJ2-1; D ambiguous. Between the trimmed V and J ends, which lost 4 bases and 2 bases, there was a span of 21 bases. This CDR3 is 18 amino acids long. Germline V lookup: CDR1 LNHNV, CDR2 YYDKDF (reference sequence). Here the CDR3 reads CATSKTPIESPPYNEQFF. DNA for the CDR3: TGTGCCACCAGCAAAACCCCCATAGAGTCCCCTCCCTACAATGAGCAGTTCTTC.